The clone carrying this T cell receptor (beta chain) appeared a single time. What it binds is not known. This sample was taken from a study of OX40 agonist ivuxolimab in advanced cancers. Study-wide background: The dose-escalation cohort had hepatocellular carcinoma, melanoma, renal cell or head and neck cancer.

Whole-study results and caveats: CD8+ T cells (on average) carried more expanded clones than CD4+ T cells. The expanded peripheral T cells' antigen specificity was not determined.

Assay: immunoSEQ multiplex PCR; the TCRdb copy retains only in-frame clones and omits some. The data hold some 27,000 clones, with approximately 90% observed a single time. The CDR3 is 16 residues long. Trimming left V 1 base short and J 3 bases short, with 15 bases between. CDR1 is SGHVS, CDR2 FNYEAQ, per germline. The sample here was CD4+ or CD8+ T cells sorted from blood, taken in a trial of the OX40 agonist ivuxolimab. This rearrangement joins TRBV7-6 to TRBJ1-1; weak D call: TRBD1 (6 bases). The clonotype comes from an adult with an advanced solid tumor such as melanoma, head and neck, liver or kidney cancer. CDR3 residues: CASSLGRAGVDTEAFF. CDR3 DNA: TGTGCCAGCAGCTTAGGTCGGGCAGGGGTGGACACTGAAGCTTTCTTT.